This entry is about one T cell receptor (beta chain). This sample stems from a study of blood T cell repertoires in COVID-19. Study-level background: Samples of COVID-19 (acute and convalescent) were obtained from the United States, Italy and Spain. T cells, B-cell-depleted T cells, or PBMCs supplied cDNA or gDNA.

Germline CDR1 and CDR2: KGHSH and LQKENI. CDR3 length: 18 amino acids. V lost 6 bases and J lost 0; bases outside the gene matches: 12. Per the original methods: For nucleated cells, counts were estimated from reference gene primer amplification. Measured with immunoSEQ multiplex PCR; TCRdb has only the in-frame clones, and not every one. V and J calls and clone size are as listed in that table; D and trimming were resolved from the DNA. The repertoire holds roughly 250,000 clones, roughly 80% seen once, with 4.9% in the top ten. The clonotype comes from a woman older than 75 with active or convalescent COVID-19. The genes are TRBV18 and TRBJ1-1; 11 nucleotides agree with TRBD1. Specimen: peripheral blood. The CDR3 sequence: CASSHARTGGEVNTEAFF. The CDR3 region has the DNA TGTGCCAGCTCCCACGCAAGGACAGGGGGCGAAGTGAACACTGAAGCTTTCTTT.